This is a list of T cell receptor beta chains from one sample in a study of spatial heterogeneity in lung cancer. TCRdb reprocessed the 5' RACE reads with MiXCR, giving one entry per CDR3 protein. The sample carries some 2,500 distinct CDR3 sequences, approximately 7.9% recorded once. The specimen comprised lung tumor tissue, sampled at surgery. These receptors were taken from a male donor with early-stage non-small cell lung cancer. Both conserved end residues are part of each CDR3. Fields, in order: D gene, J gene, clone size, V gene, CDR3 DNA, CDR3 protein. A D gene is named only where the DNA matches it firmly. Size is omitted from some rows. Given values are once, few, many or a class for expanded clones.

TRBD1	TRBJ2-1	medium-sized	TRBV28	TGTGCCAGCAGCCGAGGACAGGGGATCGTTGATGAGCAGTTCTTC	CASSRGQGIVDEQFF
TRBD1	TRBJ1-2	NA	TRBV6-5	TGTGCCAGCAGTAGGGGGCCCCCTGGCTACACCTTC	CASSRGPPGYTF
NA	TRBJ1-1	medium-sized	TRBV5-1	TGCGCCAGCAGCTTGGGGCCAGTGGGGAACACTGAAGCTTTCTTT	CASSLGPVGNTEAFF
NA	TRBJ2-1	medium-sized	TRBV27	TGTGCCAGCAGTCCCGGGGACGGAGTGGGCAATGAGCAGTTCTTC	CASSPGDGVGNEQFF
TRBD2	TRBJ2-3	medium-sized	TRBV11-3	TGTGCCAGCAGCTTAGTAGCGGGAGGGAGTACAGATACGCAGTATTTT	CASSLVAGGSTDTQYF
TRBD1	TRBJ2-4	medium-sized	TRBV7-9	TGTGCCAGCAGCGGGACAGGGGGCGCGGTTCAGTACTTC	CASSGTGGAVQYF
TRBD1	TRBJ2-1	medium-sized	TRBV13	TGTGCCAGCAGCTTATTTCGAGGGACAGCGGCCTACTCCTACAATGAGCAGTTCTTC	CASSLFRGTAAYSYNEQFF
TRBD2	TRBJ2-7	medium-sized	TRBV27	TGTGCCAGCAGGCTTTTTCCGGGACTAGTTGCCGAGCAGTACTTC	CASRLFPGLVAEQYF
NA	TRBJ2-7	many	TRBV29-1	TGCAGCGTTAGAGGGATTGGGGGCTACGAGCAGTACTTC	CSVRGIGGYEQYF
TRBD2	TRBJ2-7	medium-sized	TRBV27	TGTGCCAGCAGTTTATTATCAGCGGGGAGGTACGAGCAGTACTTC	CASSLLSAGRYEQYF
TRBD1	TRBJ1-1	NA	TRBV10-2	TGCGCCAGCAGTGAGAGACAGGGTGGCACTGAAGCTTTCTTT	CASSERQGGTEAFF
TRBD1	TRBJ2-2	few	TRBV5-1	TGCGCCAGCAGCCGAAGGGACAGGACCAACACCGGGGAGCTGTTTTTT	CASSRRDRTNTGELFF
TRBD1	TRBJ1-1	NA	TRBV20-1	TGCAGTGCTCTTCCCGGGGACAGCCCGGGCACTGAAGCTTTCTTT	CSALPGDSPGTEAFF
TRBD1	TRBJ2-6	medium-sized	TRBV10-3	TGTGCCGCTCTACCGGGACAGGGGAGATCTGGGGCCAACGTCCTGACTTTC	CAALPGQGRSGANVLTF
TRBD2	TRBJ2-3	many	TRBV20-1	TGCAGTGCTTCTAGCGGGGGGGCAGTAGATACGCAGTATTTT	CSASSGGAVDTQYF
TRBD2	TRBJ2-3	NA	TRBV9	TGTGCCAGCAGCGTCCTAGCGGGGGGCCCAGATACGCAGTATTTT	CASSVLAGGPDTQYF
NA	TRBJ1-2	many	TRBV5-1	TGCGCCAGCAGCGAAGAAGGTCATGGCTACACCTTC	CASSEEGHGYTF
NA	TRBJ2-5	many	TRBV5-1	TGCGCCAGCAGCGAGATAGGATCCACCCGAACGGACACCCAGTACTTC	CASSEIGSTRTDTQYF
NA	TRBJ2-7	many	TRBV28	TGTGCCAGCAGACGGGCCCTCGGTGGCGGCTACGAGCAGTACTTC	CASRRALGGGYEQYF
NA	TRBJ2-1	medium-sized	TRBV7-2	TGTGCCAGCAGCTCAGGGGGGTCCTCCTACAATGAGCAGTTCTTC	CASSSGGSSYNEQFF
NA	TRBJ2-1	NA	TRBV7-2	TGTGCCAGCAGCCGTGGTGATCTCTACAATGAGCAGTTCTTC	CASSRGDLYNEQFF
TRBD1	TRBJ2-7	medium-sized	TRBV10-3	TGTGCCATCAGTGAGCCTACAGGGGGTGTCCACGAGCAGTACTTC	CAISEPTGGVHEQYF
NA	TRBJ1-2	medium-sized	TRBV30	TGTGCCTGGTCTGGACAACTCTATGGCTACACCTTC	CAWSGQLYGYTF
NA	TRBJ1-2	medium-sized	TRBV5-1	TGCGCCAGCAGCTTGGCCAACCGTTATGGCTACACCTTC	CASSLANRYGYTF
TRBD2	TRBJ2-3	NA	TRBV27	TGTGCCAGCAGTTCCCCAGGACTAGCTTCTGAGGTTGATACGCAGTATTTT	CASSSPGLASEVDTQYF
TRBD2	TRBJ2-7	few	TRBV28	TGTGCCAGCAGTCCTCGTGGACTAGCGAGAGGCGAGCAGTACTTC	CASSPRGLARGEQYF
NA	TRBJ1-1	medium-sized	TRBV7-8	TGTGCCAGCAGCTTGGAGACAGCCAACACTGAAGCTTTCTTT	CASSLETANTEAFF
TRBD1	TRBJ2-1	few	TRBV24-1	TGTGCCACCAGTGACCTTGGGTCGGGACAGGGCAATGAGCAGTTCTTC	CATSDLGSGQGNEQFF
NA	TRBJ2-2	few	TRBV30	TGTGCCTGGAGGCGGGCAGTAGGCACCGGGGAGCTGTTTTTT	CAWRRAVGTGELFF